A selection of T cell receptor beta chains follows, all from one sample in a study of shared clonotypes between healthy human individuals. The data were produced by immunoSEQ multiplex PCR, yet TCRdb's version contains in-frame clones alone and is incomplete. The top ten clones hold 1% to 1.3% of a sample with about 2 million clones, about 94% of them seen once. The sample comprised naive CD8+ T cells sorted from blood. These receptors were taken from a man aged 18 to 30 in good health. The CDR3 runs from the conserved cysteine through the conserved F or W. Fields, in order: D gene, V gene, CDR3 length, J gene, clone size, CDR3 protein, CDR3 DNA. The D gene is left open where the match is weak. Clone size, where shown, is once, few, many, or a class for clones that have expanded.

D: NA; V: TRBV11-2; length: 17; J: TRBJ2-7; size: NA; CDR3: CASSLEGSSDLSYEQYF; DNA: TGTGCCAGCAGCTTAGAAGGGTCTAGCGACCTTTCCTACGAGCAGTACTTC
D: NA; V: TRBV4-1; length: 14; J: TRBJ2-1; size: NA; CDR3: CASSQELRDNEQFF; DNA: TGCGCCAGCAGCCAGGAGCTCCGGGACAATGAGCAGTTCTTC
D: TRBD1; V: TRBV9; length: 15; J: TRBJ1-2; size: few; CDR3: CASSVPGQGRHGYTF; DNA: TGTGCCAGCAGCGTACCGGGACAGGGGAGACATGGCTACACCTTC
D: TRBD1; V: TRBV19; length: 15; J: TRBJ1-2; size: NA; CDR3: CASSPWTGGEKGYTF; DNA: TGTGCCAGTAGTCCCTGGACAGGGGGCGAGAAGGGCTACACCTTC
D: TRBD1; V: TRBV20-1; length: 11; J: TRBJ2-7; size: NA; CDR3: CSPGQGYEQYF; DNA: TGCAGTCCTGGACAGGGCTACGAGCAGTACTTC
D: TRBD2; V: TRBV27; length: 14; J: TRBJ2-7; size: NA; CDR3: CASSLSGLAPEEVF; DNA: TGTGCCAGCAGTTTATCGGGACTAGCGCCAGAAGAGGTGTTC
D: NA; V: TRBV5-6; length: 14; J: TRBJ1-5; size: NA; CDR3: CASSLAEKNQPQHF; DNA: TGTGCCAGCAGCTTGGCGGAGAAAAATCAGCCCCAGCATTTT
D: TRBD1; V: TRBV19; length: 15; J: TRBJ1-4; size: NA; CDR3: CASSLGQGGLEKLFF; DNA: TGTGCCAGTAGTTTGGGACAGGGAGGTTTGGAAAAACTGTTTTTT
D: NA; V: TRBV7-9; length: 15; J: TRBJ2-5; size: NA; CDR3: CASSINQSPRETQYF; DNA: TGTGCCAGCAGCATTAATCAGTCCCCCCGGGAGACCCAGTACTTC
D: NA; V: TRBV7-8; length: 11; J: TRBJ2-1; size: NA; CDR3: CASRGADEQFF; DNA: TGTGCCAGCAGGGGGGCGGATGAGCAGTTCTTC
D: NA; V: TRBV7-3; length: 13; J: TRBJ1-1; size: NA; CDR3: CASSWAGDTEAFF; DNA: TGTGCCAGCAGCTGGGCAGGGGACACTGAAGCTTTCTTT
D: NA; V: TRBV11-2; length: 15; J: TRBJ2-3; size: once; CDR3: CASSPRDPNTDTQYF; DNA: TGTGCCAGCAGCCCCAGGGACCCCAACACAGATACGCAGTATTTT
D: TRBD1; V: TRBV13; length: 16; J: TRBJ2-7; size: NA; CDR3: CASSFSGDRGPYEQYF; DNA: TGTGCCAGCAGCTTCTCAGGGGACAGGGGTCCCTACGAGCAGTACTTC
D: NA; V: TRBV9; length: 15; J: TRBJ2-2; size: NA; CDR3: CASSVEEGYTGELFF; DNA: TGTGCCAGCAGCGTAGAGGAGGGGTACACCGGGGAGCTGTTTTTT
D: NA; V: TRBV28; length: 14; J: TRBJ1-1; size: NA; CDR3: CASSKEGENTEAFF; DNA: TGTGCCAGCAGTAAAGAAGGGGAGAACACTGAAGCTTTCTTT
D: NA; V: TRBV7-9; length: 14; J: TRBJ1-1; size: NA; CDR3: CASSWSGSGTEAFF; DNA: TGTGCCAGCAGCTGGTCAGGTTCTGGCACTGAAGCTTTCTTT
D: TRBD1; V: TRBV11-2; length: 15; J: TRBJ1-1; size: NA; CDR3: CASSPRGTGRTEAFF; DNA: TGTGCCAGCAGCCCACGGGGGACAGGGAGGACTGAAGCTTTCTTT
D: NA; V: TRBV29-1; length: 12; J: TRBJ1-5; size: NA; CDR3: CRKMGSNQPQHF; DNA: TGCAGGAAAATGGGGAGCAATCAGCCCCAGCATTTT
D: NA; V: TRBV27; length: 17; J: TRBJ2-2; size: NA; CDR3: CASLPWAIPPGAGELFF; DNA: TGTGCCAGCCTCCCGTGGGCTATCCCGCCAGGCGCCGGGGAGCTGTTTTTT
D: TRBD1; V: TRBV4-3; length: 16; J: TRBJ2-7; size: NA; CDR3: CASSQDRGGASYEQYF; DNA: TGCGCCAGCAGCCAAGATCGAGGGGGCGCTTCCTACGAGCAGTACTTC
D: NA; V: TRBV10-3; length: 14; J: TRBJ1-5; size: NA; CDR3: CATSTGPEGQPQHF; DNA: TGTGCCACTTCGACAGGCCCCGAGGGTCAGCCCCAGCATTTT
D: NA; V: TRBV4-1; length: 16; J: TRBJ2-1; size: NA; CDR3: CASSQPPGSSYNEQFF; DNA: TGCGCCAGCAGCCAACCCCCCGGAAGCTCCTACAATGAGCAGTTCTTC
D: NA; V: TRBV30; length: 13; J: TRBJ1-3; size: NA; CDR3: CAWSVGDGNTIYF; DNA: TGTGCCTGGAGTGTCGGAGACGGAAACACCATATATTTT
D: NA; V: TRBV5-6; length: 13; J: TRBJ2-2; size: NA; CDR3: CASSLLGGGELFF; DNA: TGTGCCAGCAGCTTGTTGGGTGGCGGGGAGCTGTTTTTT
D: TRBD1; V: TRBV7-6; length: 19; J: TRBJ1-5; size: NA; CDR3: CASSLVEGQGALSNQPQHF; DNA: TGTGCCAGCAGCTTAGTAGAGGGACAGGGGGCCCTTAGCAATCAGCCCCAGCATTTT
D: NA; V: TRBV5-6; length: 14; J: TRBJ1-3; size: NA; CDR3: CASSSTGSGNTIYF; DNA: TGTGCCAGCAGCAGTACAGGGTCCGGAAACACCATATATTTT
D: TRBD1; V: TRBV7-9; length: 14; J: TRBJ2-7; size: once; CDR3: CASSKQGARGEQYF; DNA: TGTGCCAGCAGCAAACAGGGGGCGCGAGGGGAGCAGTACTTC
D: TRBD1; V: TRBV23-1; length: 16; J: TRBJ2-7; size: NA; CDR3: CASSRPGQVSSYEQYF; DNA: TGCGCCAGCAGTCGACCGGGACAGGTGAGCTCCTACGAGCAGTACTTC
D: TRBD1; V: TRBV2; length: 13; J: TRBJ1-2; size: NA; CDR3: CASTTGVGSGYTF; DNA: TGTGCCAGCACCACAGGGGTAGGAAGTGGCTACACCTTC
D: TRBD1; V: TRBV27; length: 14; J: TRBJ2-1; size: NA; CDR3: CASRGQGAVDEQFF; DNA: TGTGCCAGCAGAGGACAGGGGGCTGTGGATGAGCAGTTCTTC
D: TRBD1; V: TRBV6-5; length: 15; J: TRBJ1-5; size: NA; CDR3: CASSYLQGDNQPQHF; DNA: TGTGCCAGCAGTTACCTACAGGGGGACAATCAGCCCCAGCATTTT
D: NA; V: TRBV27; length: 13; J: TRBJ2-7; size: NA; CDR3: CASSLGLTYEQYF; DNA: TGTGCCAGCAGTTTAGGCCTCACCTACGAGCAGTACTTC
D: NA; V: TRBV6-1; length: 13; J: TRBJ2-7; size: NA; CDR3: CASSEVGSYEQYF; DNA: TGTGCCAGCAGTGAAGTCGGATCCTACGAGCAGTACTTC
D: TRBD1; V: TRBV6-6; length: 13; J: TRBJ2-7; size: NA; CDR3: CASSLGQSLEQYF; DNA: TGTGCCAGCAGCCTGGGACAGAGTCTTGAGCAGTACTTC
D: NA; V: TRBV7-9; length: 15; J: TRBJ2-1; size: NA; CDR3: CASSPTSGYKDEQFF; DNA: TGTGCCAGCAGCCCAACGAGCGGGTATAAGGATGAGCAGTTCTTC
D: NA; V: TRBV6-5; length: 14; J: TRBJ1-2; size: NA; CDR3: CASSYREGVYGYTF; DNA: TGTGCCAGCAGTTACAGGGAGGGCGTTTATGGCTACACCTTC
D: NA; V: TRBV28; length: 15; J: TRBJ2-5; size: NA; CDR3: CASSFETDVLWAQYF; DNA: TGTGCCAGCAGTTTTGAGACAGATGTTTTGTGGGCCCAGTACTTC
D: NA; V: TRBV19; length: 13; J: TRBJ1-2; size: NA; CDR3: CASSMVTDYGYTF; DNA: TGTGCCAGTAGTATGGTCACGGATTATGGCTACACCTTC
D: TRBD1; V: TRBV27; length: 14; J: TRBJ2-7; size: once; CDR3: CASAYGQGLYEQYF; DNA: TGTGCCAGCGCCTATGGACAGGGGTTATACGAGCAGTACTTC
D: TRBD2; V: TRBV7-6; length: 14; J: TRBJ2-3; size: NA; CDR3: CASSNGLVSDTQYF; DNA: TGTGCCAGCAGCAACGGACTAGTATCAGATACGCAGTATTTT
D: TRBD1; V: TRBV9; length: 15; J: TRBJ1-5; size: NA; CDR3: CASSVGQGLNQPQHF; DNA: TGTGCCAGCAGCGTAGGACAGGGGCTCAATCAGCCCCAGCATTTT
D: NA; V: TRBV10-2; length: 13; J: TRBJ2-3; size: NA; CDR3: CASSRGSTDTQYF; DNA: TGCGCCAGCAGCAGAGGGAGCACAGATACGCAGTATTTT
D: NA; V: TRBV5-5; length: 18; J: TRBJ1-6; size: NA; CDR3: CASSLAHSGSSYNSPLHF; DNA: TGTGCCAGCAGCTTGGCTCATTCAGGAAGCTCCTATAATTCACCCCTCCACTTT
D: TRBD1; V: TRBV29-1; length: 15; J: TRBJ1-1; size: NA; CDR3: CSADRDRGPNTEAFF; DNA: TGCAGCGCGGACCGGGACAGGGGGCCGAACACTGAAGCTTTCTTT
D: TRBD1; V: TRBV7-9; length: 15; J: TRBJ2-5; size: NA; CDR3: CASTTRETGVETQYF; DNA: TGTGCCAGCACCACCCGAGAGACAGGGGTGGAGACCCAGTACTTC
D: NA; V: TRBV4-3; length: 15; J: TRBJ2-7; size: NA; CDR3: CASSQGTAGIYEQYF; DNA: TGCGCCAGCAGCCAGGGGACAGCGGGAATCTACGAGCAGTACTTC
D: NA; V: TRBV27; length: 14; J: TRBJ1-4; size: NA; CDR3: CASSLSGKGEKLFF; DNA: TGTGCCAGCAGTTTGTCAGGGAAAGGGGAAAAACTGTTTTTT
D: NA; V: TRBV7-9; length: 16; J: TRBJ2-7; size: NA; CDR3: CASSPPGEGISYEQYF; DNA: TGTGCCAGCAGCCCCCCAGGAGAGGGGATCTCCTACGAGCAGTACTTC
D: TRBD1; V: TRBV6-5; length: 16; J: TRBJ1-2; size: NA; CDR3: CASSYFPRTGAAGYTF; DNA: TGTGCCAGCAGTTACTTTCCACGGACAGGGGCTGCCGGCTACACCTTC
D: TRBD2; V: TRBV2; length: 19; J: TRBJ2-1; size: NA; CDR3: CASSEGRVSWAGGPNEQFF; DNA: TGTGCCAGCAGTGAAGGAAGGGTATCTTGGGCGGGAGGGCCCAATGAGCAGTTCTTC
D: NA; V: TRBV4-1; length: 13; J: TRBJ1-1; size: NA; CDR3: CASSDQRATEAFF; DNA: TGCGCCAGCAGCGACCAAAGGGCAACTGAAGCTTTCTTT
D: NA; V: TRBV5-8; length: 15; J: TRBJ2-1; size: NA; CDR3: CASSLGRYPYNEQFF; DNA: TGTGCCAGCAGCTTGGGCCGCTATCCCTACAATGAGCAGTTCTTC
D: NA; V: TRBV28; length: 19; J: TRBJ1-5; size: NA; CDR3: CASSLKWWLGNSGNQPQHF; DNA: TGTGCCAGCAGTTTAAAGTGGTGGTTAGGGAATAGCGGCAATCAGCCCCAGCATTTT
D: TRBD2; V: TRBV7-9; length: 16; J: TRBJ2-1; size: NA; CDR3: CASSETSGVYYNEQFF; DNA: TGTGCCAGCAGCGAGACTAGCGGAGTATACTACAATGAGCAGTTCTTC
D: NA; V: TRBV14; length: 14; J: TRBJ2-1; size: NA; CDR3: CASSQEYGFMEQFF; DNA: TGTGCCAGCAGCCAAGAGTACGGATTCATGGAGCAGTTCTTC
D: TRBD1; V: TRBV7-9; length: 16; J: TRBJ1-2; size: NA; CDR3: CASSYAGQALNYGYTF; DNA: TGTGCCAGCAGCTACGCAGGACAGGCCCTTAACTATGGCTACACCTTC
D: TRBD1; V: TRBV4-1; length: 15; J: TRBJ2-7; size: NA; CDR3: CASSQDGTGAYEQYF; DNA: TGCGCCAGCAGCCAAGATGGGACAGGTGCCTACGAGCAGTACTTC
D: NA; V: TRBV4-1; length: 14; J: TRBJ2-1; size: NA; CDR3: CASSQEASYNEQFF; DNA: TGCGCCAGCAGCCAAGAGGCGAGCTACAATGAGCAGTTCTTC
D: NA; V: TRBV7-2; length: 15; J: TRBJ2-2; size: NA; CDR3: CASSPLQGVTGELFF; DNA: TGTGCCAGCAGCCCACTACAGGGTGTAACCGGGGAGCTGTTTTTT